This T cell receptor (beta chain) is from a study of cytomegalovirus exposure and HLA in healthy donors (dated by TCRdb to the late 2010s). Background for the entire study: An earlier analysis of under 600 of the donors reported 276 Gb of sequence data and some 120 million unique TCR beta sequences from 150 million to 200 million T cells. An early release covering about 600 HLA-typed donors comprised roughly 300 gigabases of sequencing data and tens of millions of unique TCR sequences. Of the 398 genotyped donors, over 70% fell in the genetic ancestry cluster associated with self-reported Caucasian donors. The aim of the study was to test whether cataloging public T cell receptors could identify signatures of past pathogen exposure. The study used immunosequencing to profile the T cell repertoires of 666 subjects and linked those repertoires to cytomegalovirus serostatus. A separate validation cohort of roughly 130 different subjects was used in addition to the roughly 720-subject first cohort. To predict cytomegalovirus infection status, the study combined high-throughput TCR immunosequencing, statistical association of individual TCRs with disease status, and machine learning. In a later analysis, previously published TCR beta repertoires from several hundred donors were re-analyzed and high-resolution HLA genotyping was added so that TCR occurrence patterns could be studied. In the later analysis, no new phenotypic data were used to find candidate immune exposures; instead, reliance was placed on TCR beta sequences and their occurrence across donors. To decide whether each TCR beta V gene segment behaved as functional or pseudogenic, an earlier analysis of some 570 of the donors relied on high-throughput TCR beta sequencing. Donor age, sex, ethnicity and CMV serostatus were compiled together with the repertoire data. A later genetic analysis used genome-wide SNP genotypes for about 60% of the roughly 700 donors, treating that subset as a discovery cohort. All discovery cohort repertoires had been generated using a single sequencing platform. HLA typing covered class I and class II loci at four-digit resolution. The number of donors typed differed by locus, with about 629-630 for A, B, C, DRB1 and DQB1, about 500 for DQA1, 600 to 610 for DPA1, and over 400 for DPB1. About 5 DR-DQ haplotypes were handled as single units for association and clustering, since linkage in the cohort was strong. Among under 450 genotyped donors of the cohort, an average of around 240,000 unique TCR beta nucleotide sequences were sequenced per donor, 15% to 20% of them non-productive.

The library was prepared using the immunoSEQ multiplex PCR assay. A mixture of 60 forward primers for TCR Vbeta segments and 13 reverse primers for TCR Jbeta segments was used in the multiplex PCR. A multiplex PCR assay on genomic DNA amplified the CDR3 region of rearranged TCR beta genes. The Illumina HiSeq System was used to sequence the amplified TCR beta libraries as 87-base-pair reads. From the authors' description of their analysis: Across the 670 or so repertoires, a later analysis counted around 80 million unique TCR beta chains, roughly 11 million of which were shared by at least two donors. Raw reads were error-corrected and collapsed into unique sequences with a nearest-neighbor algorithm that merged closely related sequences to remove PCR and sequencing errors. V, D and J gene segments were assigned by aligning CDR3 sequences to IMGT reference sequences. For a sequence to be retained, at least a six-nucleotide match to both a V gene segment and a J gene segment was required. A rearrangement was called productive if the CDR3 had no stop codons and remained in frame with V and J, and every other rearrangement was called non-productive. CDR3 was defined by IMGT convention, running from the second conserved V-encoded cysteine to the conserved J-encoded phenylalanine. The earlier analysis of roughly 590 of the donors excluded sequences that lacked an unambiguous match to a single V gene segment. An earlier analysis of 450 to 650 of the donors called V segments functional above 56.7% productive rearrangements and segregating when the between-donor standard deviation exceeded 5%. A statistical classification framework was built to diagnose cytomegalovirus status from the catalog of TCR beta chain sequences. A later analysis assigned V and J genes by comparing TCR nucleotide sequences with IMGT/GENE-DB human TR gene sequences. Using the TCRdist pipeline, a later analysis assigned CDR3 sequences along with most-parsimonious VDJ recombination scenarios. A later analysis defined each TCR beta chain by its CDR3 amino acid sequence plus V-gene family, and excluded reads lacking a unique V-gene family. As a way to deal with suspected cross-contamination and a sequencing artifact, a later analysis dropped under 600 nucleotide sequences that were highly shared and had low generation probability. A later analysis calculated a clonal expansion index for each public chain from normalized within-repertoire ranks of inferred template counts. A later analysis computed generation probabilities with a VDJ recombination model fitted to out-of-frame rearrangements, and checked the results against IGoR. In a later analysis, TCR-TCR, TCR-HLA and TCR-CMV co-occurrence was scored with hypergeometric tests, and a repertoire-size bias correction was applied to TCR pairs. False discovery rates were estimated in a later analysis by permuting HLA or CMV assignments 20 times. A later analysis grouped co-occurring TCRs with DBSCAN, adding TCRdist sequence similarity when clustering within HLA-allele-positive subsets. Co-occurrence clustering excluded repertoires with fewer than 30,000 or more than 120,000 public chains, plus five with anomalous nucleotide sharing. What TCRdb holds here is the immuneACCESS table cut down to in-frame rearrangements. Part of the clones is not present; checked against another copy, under half of the missing clones reflect an unresolved V gene, and the others are unexplained. The V and J calls and clone size come from that table; D and trimming were worked out from the DNA. The sample data list 210,000 or so clones, and about 80% of these were observed just once. In total, the top ten clones hold about a sixth of the sample.

V is trimmed back by 2 bases and J by 4 bases, and the junction contains 3 bases that no gene match accounts for. There are 13 amino acids in the CDR3, from cysteine to phenylalanine inclusive. Only the CDR3 region is kept as DNA, spanning 39 bases read in frame from base 1. Sequences GTSNPN (CDR1) and SVGIG (CDR2) are obtained from the germline V gene (reference sequence). Concerning this clone itself: Its antigen has not been determined. Nothing much larger sits one base from this clone, and base qualities are not available.

The cohort was made up of hundreds of healthy bone marrow donors. Cohort members were all nominally healthy when sampled, although unrecorded immune exposures were likely present. The donor tested CMV seronegative, placing the donor among the 350 or so seronegative members of the cohort. A peripheral blood sample was provided by each donor, and peripheral blood mononuclear cells were used for TCR beta sequencing. The Qiagen DNeasy Blood Extraction Kit was used to extract genomic DNA from the blood cell samples. Study-wide findings and limitations: An earlier analysis of approximately 540 of the donors showed that most TCR beta V segments appeared in productive rearrangements either about 87% or about 30% of the time, which broadly matched IMGT annotations. A cluster of highly shared sequence variants was judged likely to represent a technical artifact of the sequencing pipeline. The study listed over 150 TCR beta chains as associated with cytomegalovirus. Because HLA typing was unavailable for some donors at each locus, only the typed subset was used in association tests. In vitro tests confirmed that a few of the cytomegalovirus-associated TCR beta chains recognize cytomegalovirus antigens. Several of the top co-occurrence clusters appeared to be linked to parvovirus B19, influenza, CMV and Epstein-Barr virus, according to a later analysis. Presence/absence analyses assumed roughly uniform sequencing depth across donors, an assumption that may not hold. In this cohort, only TCR beta chains were sequenced, and detectable features were limited by the absence of alpha or paired-chain data. Linkage disequilibrium might explain the correlated functional status among segregating V segments, but an unknown experimental factor could not be ruled out. Compared with the approximately 670-donor mean, donors in an Asian-associated ancestry cluster had fewer N-insertions in productive TCRs, according to a later genetic analysis. A further reported finding was that TCR beta sequences accurately predicted the HLA-A and HLA-B alleles for most subjects in the first cohort. Most CMV-associated TCR beta chains appeared to be HLA-restricted in a later analysis, and the HLA associations seemed to be driven largely by CMV exposure. The authors suggested that the approach could potentially be generalized to other disease states and immunological phenotypes. Across donors, most TCR sequences were observed very rarely, whereas some public TCRs were present in many individuals. A later analysis associated roughly 17,000 TCR beta sequences with specific HLA alleles at a false discovery rate of 0.05. Cytomegalovirus status was reported to be diagnosed by the classifier with high specificity and sensitivity in both the original and validation cohorts. Assigning TCR associations to individual alleles was difficult when HLA alleles, especially DR and DQ, strongly co-occurred. According to a later analysis, TCR association rates differed among HLA loci, with DRB1 alleles showing the most associated TCRs and HLA-C alleles showing the fewest. An association between a missense DCLRE1C variant and V-gene and J-gene trimming of TCR beta chains was found in a later genetic analysis and replicated in an independent cohort. In a later analysis, HLA-associated TCR beta chains were found to be more clonally expanded and to have lower generation probabilities than equally common non-associated chains. Some IMGT-functional V segments, including TRBV6-2 and TRBV6-3, could not be distinguished by the 87-base-pair reads and were therefore excluded. Because counts were too low, roughly 16 rarely observed V segments, including chromosome 9 orphons, were excluded from the earlier analysis of several hundred of the donors. The only immune exposure information available for the cohort was CMV serostatus.

Material: PBMCs. Rearrangement joined TRBV30 to TRBJ2-5, and 8 bases in between align with TRBD2. The receptor was derived from a man between 40 and 49 years old in good health and CMV-seronegative. The CDR3 is CAWSKSGGETQYF. The DNA sequence reads TGTGCCTGGAGTAAGAGCGGGGGAGAGACCCAGTACTTC. The CDR3 plus the reference TRBV30 and TRBJ2-5 genes for the other parts give the full variable domain: SQTIHQWPATLVQPVGSPLSLECTVEGTSNPNLYWYRQAAGRGLQLLFYSVGIGQISSEVPQNLSASRPQDRQFILSSKKLLLSDSGFYLCAWSKSGGETQYFGPGTRLLVL.